This TCR beta chain was retrieved from a study of vaccination and CD4 T cells after COVID-19. The CDR3 has 14 amino acids. The germline V gene has CDR1 SNHLY and CDR2 FYNNEI. The germline V and J ends were trimmed by 8 bases and 1 base, with 14 bases remaining between them. Sequencing of DNA taken from cultured CD4+ T cells relied on the Oncomine TCR Beta short-read assay. TCRdb ran MiXCR on the PCR reads and lists one entry per CDR3 protein. This table has around 18,000 distinct CDR3 sequences, approximately 61% appearing once. This clonotype has only a few counts. Its antigen is as yet unknown. The sample's treatment: roughly 10-day PBMC culture with coronavirus spike peptide pools or control peptides (ViraFEST assay).

The material was CD4+ T cells from blood, cultured in vitro, obtained after SARS-CoV-2 vaccination. V gene TRBV2 combines with J gene TRBJ1-2, with unresolved D. The receptor comes from a human donor who had recovered from COVID-19. The CDR3 spells CASDGNQHNYGYTF. CDR3 bases: TGTGCCAGCGATGGGAACCAGCATAACTATGGCTACACCTTC.